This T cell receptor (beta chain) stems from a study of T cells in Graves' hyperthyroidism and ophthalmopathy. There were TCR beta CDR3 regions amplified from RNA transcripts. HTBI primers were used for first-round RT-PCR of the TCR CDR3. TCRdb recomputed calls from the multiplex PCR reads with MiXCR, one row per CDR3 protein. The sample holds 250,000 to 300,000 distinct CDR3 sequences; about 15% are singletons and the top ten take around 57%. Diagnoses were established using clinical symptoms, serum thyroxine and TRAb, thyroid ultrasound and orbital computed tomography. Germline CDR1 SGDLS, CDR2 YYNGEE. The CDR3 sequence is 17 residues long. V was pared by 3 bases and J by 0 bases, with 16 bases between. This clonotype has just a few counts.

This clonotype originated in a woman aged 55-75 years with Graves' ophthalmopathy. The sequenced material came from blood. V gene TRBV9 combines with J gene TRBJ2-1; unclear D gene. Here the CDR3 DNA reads TGTGCCAGCAGCGCCTCCTGGGGTGAGAGCTCCTACAATGAGCAGTTCTTC. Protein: CASSASWGESSYNEQFF.